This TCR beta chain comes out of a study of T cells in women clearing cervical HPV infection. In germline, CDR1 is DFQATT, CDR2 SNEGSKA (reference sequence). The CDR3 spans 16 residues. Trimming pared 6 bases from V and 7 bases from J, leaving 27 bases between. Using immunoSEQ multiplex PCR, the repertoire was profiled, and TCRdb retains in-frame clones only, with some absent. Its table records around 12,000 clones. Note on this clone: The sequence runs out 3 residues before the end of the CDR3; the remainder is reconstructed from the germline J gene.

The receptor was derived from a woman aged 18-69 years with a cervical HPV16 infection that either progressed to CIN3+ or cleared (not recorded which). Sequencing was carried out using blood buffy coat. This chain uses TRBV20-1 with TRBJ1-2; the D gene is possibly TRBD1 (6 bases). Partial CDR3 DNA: TGCAGTGCCTCCTCTCCGGTTTGGGGGCCTTCATTTGGC. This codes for CSASSPVWGPSFG. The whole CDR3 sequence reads CSASSPVWGPSFGYTF.